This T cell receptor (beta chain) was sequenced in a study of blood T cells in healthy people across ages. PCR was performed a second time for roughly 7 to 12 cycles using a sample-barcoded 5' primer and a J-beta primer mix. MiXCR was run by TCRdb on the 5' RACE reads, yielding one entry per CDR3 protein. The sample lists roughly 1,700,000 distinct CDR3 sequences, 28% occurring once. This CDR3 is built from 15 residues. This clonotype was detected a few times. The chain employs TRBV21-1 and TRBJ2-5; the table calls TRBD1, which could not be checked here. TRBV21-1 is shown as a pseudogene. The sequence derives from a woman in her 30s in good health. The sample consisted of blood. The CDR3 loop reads CASSKGGRGQETQYF. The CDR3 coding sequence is TGTGCCAGCAGCAAAGGGGGGCGGGGCCAAGAGACCCAGTACTTC.